A single sample gave rise to the 25 T cell receptor beta chains below, sequenced in a study of blood T cell repertoires in COVID-19. Some clones are missing from TCRdb's copy, which holds only in-frame ones; the method was immunoSEQ multiplex PCR. In the table there are approximately 260,000 clones, about nine tenths of which are singletons. Sequencing input: peripheral blood. These receptor sequences come from a man aged 55 to 70 who had recovered from COVID-19.

This rearrangement joins TRBV7-2 to TRBJ1-3, with a weak D call TRBD1 (5 bases). The CDR3 covers 14 residues. V lost 4 bases and J 2 bases, leaving 9 bases between the germline ends. Germline assignment: CDR1 SGHTA and CDR2 FQGNSA. The CDR3 coding sequence is TGTGCCAGCAGCTCCACGGGGGCTGGAAACACCATATATTTT. It codes for CASSSTGAGNTIYF.

This clone came up a few times. The rearrangement links TRBV6-1 to TRBJ1-6; 7 positions agree with TRBD1. The length of the CDR3 is 15 residues. The germline CDR1 and CDR2 sequences are MNHNS and SASEGT. V gave up 1 base and J gave up 5 bases; unmatched junction bases: 2. CDR3 in DNA: TGTGCCAGCAGTGAAGTACAGGGGAATAATTCACCCCTCCACTTT. Protein sequence: CASSEVQGNNSPLHF.

The CDR3: CASSFDRGFGNTIYF. In nucleotides, the CDR3 is TGTGCCAGCAGCTTTGACAGGGGGTTTGGAAACACCATATATTTT. The V gene is TRBV7-8, the J gene TRBJ1-3; 9 bases align to TRBD1. The trim removed 3 bases at V and 3 bases at J, leaving 3 bases unmatched. The CDR3 length is 15 residues. Germline CDR1 SGHVS, CDR2 FQNEAQ.

The J gene is TRBJ1-1, the V gene TRBV6-4, with 10 bases lining up with TRBD1. V lost 3 bases and J lost 1; bases outside the gene matches: 14. The CDR3 consists of 19 residues. Looked up from germline, CDR1 is MRHNA and CDR2 is SNTAGT. In DNA form, the CDR3 reads TGTGCCAGCAGTGATAACCTCCGGGACAGGGGTCGGGGGAACACTGAAGCTTTCTTT. Translated: CASSDNLRDRGRGNTEAFF.

The J gene is TRBJ1-1, the V gene TRBV5-1; D perhaps matches TRBD1 (6 bases). The germline CDR1 and CDR2 sequences are SGHRS and YFSETQ. Trimming removed 4 bases from V and 1 base from J, with 14 bases in between. The length of the CDR3 is 15 residues. CDR3 sequence (DNA): TGCGCCAGCAGCCCCAGGGGAGGGAGGAACACTGAAGCTTTCTTT. Translating gives CASSPRGGRNTEAFF.

The chain joins TRBV4-2 to TRBJ1-5; D is uncertain. Germline V gene sequence: CDR1 LGHNA, CDR2 YNFKEQ. This CDR3 is 16 amino acids long. Deletions cut 0 bases from V and 0 bases from J, with 9 bases between. The CDR3 sequence is CASSQEGGYSNQPQHF. CDR3 nucleotides: TGTGCCAGCAGCCAAGAGGGAGGATATAGCAATCAGCCCCAGCATTTT.

Concerning this clone: The same CDR3 can be traced to other DNA sequences in this sample. This chain uses TRBV12-3 or TRBV12-4 with TRBJ1-1; perhaps TRBD1 as D (6 bases). The CDR3 runs to 13 residues. V lost 2 bases, J lost 5 bases, and 9 bases lay in between. The CDR3 spells CASSLRQGTEAFF. The CDR3 DNA reads as TGTGCCAGCAGTTTAAGGCAGGGGACTGAAGCTTTCTTT.

V is TRBV5-1 and J is TRBJ1-3; D is uncertain. Deletions cut 7 bases from V and 0 bases from J, with 14 bases between. This CDR3 is 15 amino acids long. The germline gives CDR1 SGHRS, CDR2 YFSETQ. Written as DNA, the CDR3 is TGCGCCAGCTGGCCTGGCGGAACCTCTGGAAACACCATATATTTT. This encodes CASWPGGTSGNTIYF.

The rearrangement uses TRBV6-5 and TRBJ1-2, with no clear D. CDR1 and CDR2 (germline): MNHEY, SVGAGI. V was pared by 5 bases and J by 8 bases, with 18 bases between. The CDR3 covers 14 residues. The CDR3 DNA reads TGTGCCAGCAGTCCACAGTGGCAAGGTGCGGGCTACACCTTC. Translating it yields CASSPQWQGAGYTF.

This clone was detected many times. The identical CDR3 is also encoded by other nucleotide sequences in the sample. The chain couples TRBV3-1 (or the pseudogene TRBV3-2) to TRBJ2-7, with D possibly being TRBD2 (5 bases). The V and J ends lost 1 base and 6 bases respectively, with 7 bases between them. CDR1 and CDR2 (germline): LGHDT, YNNKEL (reference sequence). There are 12 residues in the CDR3. The CDR3 protein is CASSQGRGEQYF. The CDR3 bases are TGTGCCAGCAGCCAAGGTCGGGGCGAGCAGTACTTC.

The V gene is TRBV5-4, the J gene TRBJ1-3, with 8 bases aligning to TRBD1. The germline gives CDR1 SGHNT, CDR2 YYREEE (reference sequence). Trimming took 4 bases from V and 3 from J; bases not matched to a gene: 3. The CDR3 covers 14 residues. CDR3 amino acids: CASSVTGDGNTIYF. The CDR3 DNA reads as TGTGCCAGCAGCGTGACAGGGGATGGAAACACCATATATTTT.

CDR3 sequence: CSAENRRQGRETQYF. CDR3 in DNA: TGCAGCGCAGAAAACCGAAGACAGGGAAGAGAGACCCAGTACTTC. The rearrangement links TRBV29-1 to TRBJ2-5; 7 bases are a match to TRBD1. The CDR3 is 15 residues long. J was trimmed by 4 bases and V by 7 bases; bases with no gene match: 15. Germline CDR1 and CDR2: SQVTM and ANQGSEA.

This chain links TRBV6-6 with TRBJ2-3, with 7 bases that match TRBD2. The CDR3 has 15 residues. With 9 bases clipped from V and 1 base from J, the junction kept 10 bases outside the gene matches. Germline CDR1 and CDR2: MNHNY and SVGAGI (reference sequence). CDR3 sequence (DNA): TGTGCCAGTTTGTCTTCGGCGGGGGGCACAGATACGCAGTATTTT. Amino acids: CASLSSAGGTDTQYF.

The V gene is TRBV5-4, the J gene TRBJ1-6; no definite D call. Trimming stripped 0 bases from V and 9 bases from J, with 13 bases between. The CDR3 length is 15 residues. The germline V gene encodes CDR1 SGHNT and CDR2 YYREEE (reference sequence). DNA for the CDR3: TGTGCCAGCAGCTTGGACCCTAACCGGGGTTCACCCCTCCACTTT. This encodes CASSLDPNRGSPLHF.

V usage is TRBV18 and J usage is TRBJ2-3, with D uncertain. From germline, CDR1 is KGHSH and CDR2 LQKENI. CDR3 length: 16 residues. The V gene lost 3 bases and the J gene lost 0 bases, with 13 bases spanning the gap. In DNA, the CDR3 is TGTGCCAGCTCACCCGTGTTCGACACTAGCACAGATACGCAGTATTTT. This sequence encodes CASSPVFDTSTDTQYF. The entire variable domain, with the rest obtained from reference TRBV18 and TRBJ2-3, is as follows: NAGVMQNPRHLVRRRGQEARLRCSPMKGHSHVYWYRQLPEEGLKFMVYLQKENIIDESGMPKERFSAEFPKEGPSILRIQQVVRGDSAAYFCASSPVFDTSTDTQYFGPGTRLTVL.

The genes are TRBV19 and TRBJ1-4; possible D gene TRBD1, 5 bases. Germline loops: CDR1 LNHDA, CDR2 SQIVND (reference sequence). V lost 3 bases, J lost 3 bases, and 8 bases lay in between. This CDR3 spans 14 amino acids. CDR3 DNA: TGTGCCAGTAGTATCGGGGGGTCTAATGAAAAACTGTTTTTT. Protein: CASSIGGSNEKLFF.

The chain joins TRBV6-2 or TRBV6-3 to TRBJ2-1, with TRBD2 as a possible D gene (6 bases). CDR1 and CDR2 (germline): MNHEY, SVGEGT. The germline V and J ends were trimmed by 2 bases and 8 bases, with 19 bases remaining between them. This CDR3 contains 16 residues. CDR3 nucleotide sequence: TGTGCCAGCAGTTACCCCCTAGCGCCGGGACGCGATGAGCAGTTCTTC. Translating it yields CASSYPLAPGRDEQFF.

The rearrangement joins TRBV5-1 to TRBJ2-3; 12 nucleotides line up with TRBD2. V gave up 4 bases and J gave up 6 bases; unmatched junction bases: 9. This CDR3 is built from 16 residues. Germline CDR1 reads SGHRS; CDR2 reads YFSETQ. DNA for the CDR3: TGCGCCAGCAGCGCCTTACTAGCGGGGGGCCGGGATACGCAGTATTTT. It specifies CASSALLAGGRDTQYF.

V is TRBV30 and J is TRBJ1-4; D is unresolved. This CDR3 region has 13 residues. Germline V gene lookup returns CDR1 GTSNPN and CDR2 SVGIG (reference sequence). V dropped 1 base and J dropped 11 bases, with 14 bases sitting between them. The CDR3 sequence is CAWSGHTAGKLFF. CDR3 bases: TGTGCCTGGAGTGGGCACACGGCCGGGAAACTGTTTTTT.

The rearrangement links TRBV5-4 to TRBJ2-7; D is unresolved. The CDR3 covers 13 residues. CDR1 and CDR2 from the germline V gene are SGHNT and YYREEE (reference sequence). Deletions cut 4 bases from V and 5 bases from J, with 13 bases between. CDR3 in DNA: TGTGCCAGCAGCCCCCCGGGTATGGACGAGCAGTACTTC. Translation: CASSPPGMDEQYF.

The V and J genes are TRBV28 and TRBJ2-3, with TRBD1 identical over 7 bases. After removal of 4 bases from V and 2 bases from J, the junction contained 6 bases not matched to a gene. CDR1 and CDR2 from the germline V gene are MDHEN and SYDVKM. This CDR3 region has 15 residues. The CDR3 loop reads CASSYGQAYTDTQYF. The CDR3, as DNA: TGTGCCAGCAGTTACGGACAGGCTTACACAGATACGCAGTATTTT.

The chain combines TRBV9 with TRBJ1-4; 10 nucleotides agree with TRBD1. The CDR3 totals 15 residues. Unmatched junction bases numbered 6, after V lost 4 bases and J lost 6 bases. Germline values: CDR1 SGDLS, CDR2 YYNGEE. The CDR3 DNA sequence: TGTGCCAGCAGCTCCAAGACAGGGGGCGATGAAAAACTGTTTTTT. Its translation: CASSSKTGGDEKLFF.

The chain combines TRBV14 with TRBJ1-1; TRBD1 matches at 7 bases. V lost 4 bases, J lost 2 bases, and 13 bases stayed unmatched. CDR3 length: 17 amino acids. Germline V gene sequence: CDR1 SGHDN, CDR2 FVKESK. The DNA of the CDR3 is TGTGCCAGCAGCCCGTTTACAGGGGCCACGTTAAACACTGAAGCTTTCTTT. Translation: CASSPFTGATLNTEAFF.

The chain employs TRBV19 and TRBJ2-7; D is unclear. Germline V lookup: CDR1 LNHDA, CDR2 SQIVND (reference sequence). The CDR3 is made up of 14 amino acids. V dropped 4 bases and J dropped 0 bases, with 10 bases sitting between them. The CDR3 DNA reads TGTGCCAGTAGTACCTCATACAGCTCCTACGAGCAGTACTTC. As protein: CASSTSYSSYEQYF.

This chain connects TRBV11-2 to TRBJ2-3; 11 bases match TRBD2. This CDR3 contains 14 residues. Germline V gene data show CDR1 as SGHAT and CDR2 as FQNNGV. The junction had 2 bases not matched to a gene; V was cut back by 3 bases and J by 6 bases. The CDR3 sequence is CASSFGTSGDTQYF. The CDR3, as DNA: TGTGCCAGCAGCTTTGGGACTAGCGGTGATACGCAGTATTTT.